These T cell receptor beta chains were read from a single sample in a study of blood T cell repertoires in COVID-19. Clones were sequenced by immunoSEQ multiplex PCR, and TCRdb holds only the in-frame ones, with some missing. The sample yields about 200,000 clones, about four fifths seen once. Material: peripheral blood. These receptors were collected from a woman aged 45-59 years with acute or convalescent COVID-19. Both conserved end residues are part of each CDR3. Fields, in order: clone size, D gene, V gene, J gene, CDR3 DNA, CDR3 protein. D genes are given only for firm matches. The listing skips clone size in some rows; elsewhere it reads once, few, many or a size class.

once	NA	TRBV21-1	TRBJ2-7	TGTGCCAGCAGCACCCGGGACACCCGAGCCCTCTACGAGCAGTACTTC	CASSTRDTRALYEQYF
once	NA	TRBV6-5	TRBJ2-7	TGTGCCAGCAGATTGGTGGGAGATAGCTCCTACGAGCAGTACTTC	CASRLVGDSSYEQYF
NA	NA	TRBV10-3	TRBJ1-4	TGTGCCATCAGTGTATCCCCTACAGATGCAACTAATGAAAAACTGTTTTTT	CAISVSPTDATNEKLFF
NA	TRBD1	TRBV24-1	TRBJ1-2	TGTGCCACCAGTGATGGCCGGGACAGGGGGAACTATGGCTACACCTTC	CATSDGRDRGNYGYTF
NA	NA	TRBV9	TRBJ2-1	TGTGCCAGCAGCCCCCCACAGGGATTTGGTGAGCAGTTCTTC	CASSPPQGFGEQFF
NA	NA	TRBV29-1	TRBJ2-5	TGCAGCGCTACTCGCGGGACGGAGAGGAGCCAGTACTTC	CSATRGTERSQYF
NA	NA	TRBV5-1	TRBJ2-7	TGCGCCAGCAGCCTACGGACAGGAGGGCCCTCCTACGAGCAGTACTTC	CASSLRTGGPSYEQYF
NA	TRBD1	TRBV24-1	TRBJ2-1	TGTGCCACCAGTGATTCTCGGGACAGGAGGAATGAGCAGTTCTTC	CATSDSRDRRNEQFF
NA	TRBD1	TRBV6-4	TRBJ2-6	TGTGCCAGCAGTGACTGGTCCCTAACCCGGACAGGGGGCCATGGGGCCAACGTCCTGACTTTC	CASSDWSLTRTGGHGANVLTF
NA	NA	TRBV11-2	TRBJ1-2	TGTGCCAGCAGCCTCGGGGGGGGCTACACCTTC	CASSLGGGYTF
NA	NA	TRBV28	TRBJ1-4	TGTGCCAGCAGACACCTCGGGGGGCGCTTCGTCAATGAAAAACTGTTTTTT	CASRHLGGRFVNEKLFF
NA	TRBD2	TRBV7-7	TRBJ2-1	TGTGCTAGCAGCTTAGGAGCGGGAAACAATGAGCAGTTCTTC	CASSLGAGNNEQFF
NA	TRBD2	TRBV3-1/TRBV3-2	TRBJ2-7	TGTGCCAGCAGCGCCCGCCCGTTGGCGGGAGGTATCGAGCAGTACTTC	CASSARPLAGGIEQYF
NA	NA	TRBV4-1	TRBJ1-6	TGCGCCAGCAGCCAAGAATCCGCGGGGAGGTACTCACCCCTCCACTTT	CASSQESAGRYSPLHF
NA	TRBD2	TRBV27	TRBJ2-3	TGTGCCAGCAGTTCCCCTTTTGCGGGAGGCGCAGATACGCAGTATTTT	CASSSPFAGGADTQYF
NA	NA	TRBV2	TRBJ2-2	TGTGCCAGCAGTGCCGTAGACAGGAACACCGGGGAGCTGTTTTTT	CASSAVDRNTGELFF
NA	TRBD1	TRBV28	TRBJ1-4	TGTGCCAGCAGCCTGCCATGGACAGGGCCTAATGAAAAACTGTTTTTT	CASSLPWTGPNEKLFF
once	TRBD2	TRBV10-1	TRBJ2-5	TGCGCCAGCAGTGAGTCCCCGGACGTCCGGGGGGGCATCCAGACCCAGTACTTC	CASSESPDVRGGIQTQYF
NA	NA	TRBV5-1	TRBJ2-1	TGCGCCAGCAGGGACAGCTCCTACAATGAGCAGTTCTTC	CASRDSSYNEQFF
NA	TRBD1	TRBV28	TRBJ1-1	TGTGCCAGCAGTTTAAGGGGATGGGGACAGGGAACTGAAGCTTTCTTT	CASSLRGWGQGTEAFF
once	TRBD1	TRBV6-6	TRBJ2-7	TGTGCCAGCAGTAGGACAGGACCCACCTACGAGCAGTACTTC	CASSRTGPTYEQYF
NA	TRBD1	TRBV14	TRBJ2-2	TGTGCCAGCAGCCAATTGGACAGGGTCCCGGGTTACACCGGGGAGCTGTTTTTT	CASSQLDRVPGYTGELFF
NA	TRBD1	TRBV10-2	TRBJ1-5	TGCGCCAGCAGTGAGTTGTCAGGGGGCCTGACCCAGCATTTT	CASSELSGGLTQHF
once	NA	TRBV2	TRBJ1-1	TGTGCCAGCAGTGACTATGGGAACACTGAAGCTTTCTTT	CASSDYGNTEAFF
NA	TRBD1	TRBV18	TRBJ2-1	TGTGCCAGCTCACCCCCAGGGGGCAAGGACAATGAGCAGTTCTTC	CASSPPGGKDNEQFF
NA	NA	TRBV7-2	TRBJ2-1	TGTGCCAGCAGCTCAGATAGGGGTGAGCAGTTCTTC	CASSSDRGEQFF
NA	TRBD1	TRBV6-5	TRBJ1-2	TGTGCCAGCAGTTACAAGAGGGGGCAAAGCTATGGCTACACCTTC	CASSYKRGQSYGYTF
NA	TRBD2	TRBV5-1	TRBJ2-3	TGCGCCAGCAGCTCCCGGGGGGCAGATACGCAGTATTTT	CASSSRGADTQYF
NA	TRBD1	TRBV20-1	TRBJ1-6	TGCAGTGCTAGTCCGGGACAGCTCTTCTCACCCCTCCACTTT	CSASPGQLFSPLHF
NA	TRBD2	TRBV10-3	TRBJ2-7	TGTGCCATCAGTGCAAGTGGCGGGAGGTCGGGAGAGCAGTACTTC	CAISASGGRSGEQYF
NA	NA	TRBV14	TRBJ2-3	TGTGCCAGCAGCCAAGAGAACAGGGCAAATACGCAGTATTTT	CASSQENRANTQYF
NA	TRBD2	TRBV5-1	TRBJ2-7	TGCGCCAGCAGCCCCCCGACTAGCGGCCCAGTGAACGAGCAGTACTTC	CASSPPTSGPVNEQYF
NA	TRBD2	TRBV25-1	TRBJ2-1	TGTGCCAGCAGGGCGGGAGGGACCGATGAGCAGTTCTTC	CASRAGGTDEQFF
NA	TRBD2	TRBV9	TRBJ2-3	TGTGCCAGCAGCCCGGGACTAGCGGGAGGAAATACGCAGTATTTT	CASSPGLAGGNTQYF
NA	NA	TRBV5-6	TRBJ2-2	TGTGCCAGCAGCTTTATAACCGGGGAGCTGTTTTTT	CASSFITGELFF
NA	NA	TRBV6-5	TRBJ2-3	TGTGCCGCAACGGACACCTACACAGATACGCAGTATTTT	CAATDTYTDTQYF